These 2 T cell receptor beta chains originate from one sample sequenced in a study of blood T cell repertoires in COVID-19. TCRdb keeps only in-frame clones here, not all; method: immunoSEQ multiplex PCR. The sample has around 200,000 clones; roughly 90% are singletons. The sample consisted of PBMCs or T cells enriched from blood (not recorded which). The receptors originated from a woman in her twenties or thirties who had been exposed to COVID-19.

The V gene is TRBV3-1 (or the pseudogene TRBV3-2), the J gene TRBJ2-2; 10 bases are a match to TRBD1. There are 17 residues in the CDR3. From germline, CDR1 is LGHDT and CDR2 YNNKEL (reference sequence). J was trimmed by 7 bases and V by 1 base; bases with no gene match: 9. The CDR3 DNA sequence: TGTGCCAGCAGCCAAGGACCGCCGGGACAGGGGTTCGGGGAGCTGTTTTTT. Amino acid sequence: CASSQGPPGQGFGELFF.

The chain joins TRBV19 to TRBJ1-4; 8 bases match TRBD1. V shed 7 bases, J shed 8 bases, and the junction held 12 bases outside the gene matches. Germline V gene sequence: CDR1 LNHDA, CDR2 SQIVND (reference sequence). The CDR3 covers 15 residues. DNA of the CDR3: TGTGCCAGTACTAAGGGAACAGGGGGTTTGGAAAAACTGTTTTTT. Translated, it gives CASTKGTGGLEKLFF.